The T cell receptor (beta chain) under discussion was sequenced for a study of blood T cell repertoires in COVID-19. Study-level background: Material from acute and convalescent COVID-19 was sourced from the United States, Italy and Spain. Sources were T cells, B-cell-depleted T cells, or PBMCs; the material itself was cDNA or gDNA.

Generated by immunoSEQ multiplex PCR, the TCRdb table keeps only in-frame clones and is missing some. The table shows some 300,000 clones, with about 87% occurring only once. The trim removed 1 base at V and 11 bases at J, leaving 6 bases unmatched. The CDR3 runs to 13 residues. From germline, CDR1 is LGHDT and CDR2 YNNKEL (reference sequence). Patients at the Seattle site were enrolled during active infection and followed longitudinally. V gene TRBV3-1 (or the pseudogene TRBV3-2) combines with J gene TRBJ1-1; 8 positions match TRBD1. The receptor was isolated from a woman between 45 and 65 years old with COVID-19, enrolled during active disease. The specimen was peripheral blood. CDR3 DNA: TGTGCCAGCAGCCAAGTCAGTGGACAGGGTGCTTTCTTT. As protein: CASSQVSGQGAFF.